This TCR beta chain originates from a study of blood T cell repertoires in COVID-19. Background on the study: There were acute and convalescent COVID-19 samples, and they came from the United States, Italy and Spain.

In the authors' methods: Reference gene primer amplification gave nucleated cell count estimates. Profiling relied on immunoSEQ multiplex PCR, and the TCRdb table lists in-frame clones only, not all of them. The DNA was the basis for D and trimming; V, J and clone size are from that table. The sample shows 150,000 to 200,000 clones, 80% to 95% of them seen only once. This CDR3 region has 15 residues. The V end was cut by 5 bases, the J end by 1 base, with 14 bases between. Germline V lookup: CDR1 MDHEN, CDR2 SYDVKM. The receptor was isolated from a man aged 50 to 59 with acute or convalescent COVID-19. V is TRBV28 and J is TRBJ1-2; a weak D match, TRBD1 (5 bases). The specimen sequenced was peripheral blood. The CDR3 nucleotides are TGTGCCAGCAGTCCGGAGACAGTGGTTAACTATGGCTACACCTTC. This sequence encodes CASSPETVVNYGYTF.